Listed here are 12 T cell receptor beta chains from one sample, sequenced in a study of CD4 T cells in relation to SARS-CoV-2 and coronaviruses. Before the COVID-19 pandemic, during about 2011-2019, CD4+ T cells were taken from unexposed donors. The cells were cultured for roughly 11 days before CD4+ T cells were isolated. Repertoires were generated with immunoSEQ multiplex PCR, while TCRdb's copy carries only in-frame clones and drops some. The table lists 20,000 to 30,000 clones, roughly 74% of them singletons. Which antigens these TCRs recognize remains unknown. The sequenced sample was CD4+ T cells from PBMCs, cultured in vitro. These receptors came from a human donor in good health.

This clone was observed once. The chain couples TRBV4-2 to TRBJ2-3; possible D gene TRBD1, 5 bases. The CDR3 is 15 residues long. Trimming cost V 4 bases and J 8 bases, with 19 bases left between them. Germline CDR1 and CDR2: LGHNA and YNFKEQ. The CDR3 loop reads CASSPGAEWGSTQYF. The DNA of the CDR3 is TGTGCCAGCAGCCCTGGGGCGGAATGGGGTTCTACGCAGTATTTT.

The chain employs TRBV24-1 and TRBJ1-5; D not certain. Trimming cost V 2 bases and J 5 bases, with 6 bases left between them. This CDR3 is 13 amino acids long. CDR1 is KGHDR and CDR2 is SFDVKD in the germline V gene. CDR3 loop: CATSDSDYQPQHF. CDR3 DNA: TGTGCCACCAGTGATTCGGATTATCAGCCCCAGCATTTT.

The chain has TRBV5-1 and TRBJ2-3; D is perhaps TRBD2 (6 bases). V was clipped by 0 bases and J by 1 base, with 6 bases between them. Per germline, CDR1 SGHRS and CDR2 YFSETQ. The CDR3 runs to 14 residues. The CDR3 sequence: CASSLGGGTDTQYF. For the CDR3, the DNA is TGCGCCAGCAGCTTGGGGGGGGGCACAGATACGCAGTATTTT.

The gene calls are TRBV6-5 and TRBJ2-5; tentative D call: TRBD1 (5 bases). Germline CDR1 and CDR2: MNHEY and SVGAGI. The CDR3 is made up of 13 amino acids. V lost 6 bases and J lost 4, with 12 bases in between. The CDR3 loop is CASRLWGGETQYF. CDR3 sequence (DNA): TGTGCCAGCAGGCTATGGGGCGGAGAGACCCAGTACTTC.

V and J are TRBV24-1 and TRBJ2-7; D gene ambiguous. The CDR3 contains 15 residues. V shed 5 bases and J shed 2 bases, with 15 bases lying between them. Germline V gene lookup returns CDR1 KGHDR and CDR2 SFDVKD. The CDR3 protein is CATSALRTDAYEQYF. The CDR3 DNA sequence: TGTGCCACCAGTGCCCTCAGGACGGACGCCTACGAGCAGTACTTC.

The chain recombines TRBV5-1 with TRBJ2-5; 7 positions agree with TRBD1. Trimming at V came to 1 base and at J to 5 bases, leaving 11 bases not matched to a gene. This CDR3 is built from 16 residues. Germline lookup yields CDR1 SGHRS and CDR2 YFSETQ. The CDR3 DNA reads as TGCGCCAGCAGCTTGAACCGTGACAGGGACGGGGAGACCCAGTACTTC. Its protein is CASSLNRDRDGETQYF. Full variable domain (rest looked up from reference TRBV5-1 and TRBJ2-5): KAGVTQTPRYLIKTRGQQVTLSCSPISGHRSVSWYQQTPGQGLQFLFEYFSETQRNKGNFPGRFSGRQFSNSRSEMNVSTLELGDSALYLCASSLNRDRDGETQYFGPGTRLLVL.

This chain uses TRBV19 with TRBJ2-7; 9 nucleotides line up with TRBD2. The junction had 13 bases not matched to a gene; V was cut back by 8 bases and J by 2 bases. Germline loops: CDR1 LNHDA, CDR2 SQIVND (reference sequence). This CDR3 is built from 16 residues. In DNA, the CDR3 is TGTGCCAGTTCTCTTTCGGGTGGCGGGAGGGCCTACGAGCAGTACTTC. It codes for CASSLSGGGRAYEQYF.

V is TRBV2 and J is TRBJ1-4, with 7 positions matching TRBD1. The germline V gene encodes CDR1 SNHLY and CDR2 FYNNEI. The V and J ends lost 8 bases and 5 bases, in that order; junction bases with no gene match: 8. The CDR3 covers 14 residues. Here the CDR3 reads CASLKGQINEKLFF. The CDR3 coding sequence is TGTGCCAGCTTGAAGGGACAGATAAATGAAAAACTGTTTTTT.

The J gene is TRBJ1-2, the V gene TRBV24-1; no firm D call. Trimming pared 4 bases from V and 4 bases from J, leaving 12 bases between. Looked up from germline, CDR1 is KGHDR and CDR2 is SFDVKD. This CDR3 has 14 amino acids. CDR3 sequence (DNA): TGTGCCACCAGTGACCGGGAGAACCTCTATGGCTACACCTTC. As protein: CATSDRENLYGYTF.

The J gene is TRBJ2-3, the V gene TRBV7-6; 13 positions agree with TRBD2. The CDR3 is 16 residues long. J was trimmed by 4 bases and V by 5 bases; bases with no gene match: 6. The germline V gene has CDR1 SGHVS and CDR2 FNYEAQ. The CDR3 nucleotides read TGTGCCAGCAGCCAGGGGACTAGCGGGATCCCAGATACGCAGTATTTT. Its translation is CASSQGTSGIPDTQYF.

This CDR3 reads CASSKGQGDYEQYF. DNA for the CDR3: TGCGCCAGCAGCAAAGGACAGGGGGACTACGAGCAGTACTTC. The chain joins TRBV5-1 to TRBJ2-7; 10 bases fit TRBD1. The CDR3 is 14 residues long. The germline gives CDR1 SGHRS, CDR2 YFSETQ. With 4 bases clipped from V and 3 bases from J, the junction kept 4 bases outside the gene matches. Supplemented by reference TRBV5-1 and TRBJ2-7, the full variable domain reads KAGVTQTPRYLIKTRGQQVTLSCSPISGHRSVSWYQQTPGQGLQFLFEYFSETQRNKGNFPGRFSGRQFSNSRSEMNVSTLELGDSALYLCASSKGQGDYEQYFGPGTRLTVT.

The gene calls are TRBV19 and TRBJ2-5, with D perhaps matching TRBD1 or TRBD2 (5 bases each). Germline CDR1 and CDR2: LNHDA and SQIVND (reference sequence). The CDR3 sequence is 16 residues long. V was pared by 5 bases and J by 1 base, with 17 bases between. The CDR3 nucleotides read TGTGCCAGTAGTGTAACCGGGACGAGAAGCCAAGAGACCCAGTACTTC. This gives the protein CASSVTGTRSQETQYF.